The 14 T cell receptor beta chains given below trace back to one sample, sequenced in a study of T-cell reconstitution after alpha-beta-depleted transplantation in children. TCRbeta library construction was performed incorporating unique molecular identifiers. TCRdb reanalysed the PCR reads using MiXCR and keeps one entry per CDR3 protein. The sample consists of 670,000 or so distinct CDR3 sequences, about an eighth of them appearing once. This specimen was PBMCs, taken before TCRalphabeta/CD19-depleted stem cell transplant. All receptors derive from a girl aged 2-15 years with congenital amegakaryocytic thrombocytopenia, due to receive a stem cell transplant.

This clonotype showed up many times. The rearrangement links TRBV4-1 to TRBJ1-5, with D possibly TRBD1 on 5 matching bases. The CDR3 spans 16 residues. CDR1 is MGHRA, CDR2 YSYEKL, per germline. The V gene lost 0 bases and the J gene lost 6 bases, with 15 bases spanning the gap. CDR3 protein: CASSQDGGAAPQPQHF. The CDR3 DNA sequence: TGCGCCAGCAGCCAAGACGGGGGTGCAGCCCCTCAGCCCCAGCATTTT.

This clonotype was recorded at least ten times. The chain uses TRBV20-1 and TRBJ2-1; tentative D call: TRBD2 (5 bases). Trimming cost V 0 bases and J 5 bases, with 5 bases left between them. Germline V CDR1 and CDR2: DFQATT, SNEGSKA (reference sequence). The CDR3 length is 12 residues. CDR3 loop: CSAREEDNEQFF. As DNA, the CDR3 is TGCAGTGCTAGAGAGGAGGACAATGAGCAGTTCTTC.

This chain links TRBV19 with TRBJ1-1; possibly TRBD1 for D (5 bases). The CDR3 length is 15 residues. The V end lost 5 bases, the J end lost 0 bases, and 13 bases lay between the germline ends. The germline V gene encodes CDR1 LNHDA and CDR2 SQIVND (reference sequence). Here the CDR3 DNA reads TGTGCCAGTAGTTCCACCGGAGGGGTGAACACTGAAGCTTTCTTT. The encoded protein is CASSSTGGVNTEAFF.

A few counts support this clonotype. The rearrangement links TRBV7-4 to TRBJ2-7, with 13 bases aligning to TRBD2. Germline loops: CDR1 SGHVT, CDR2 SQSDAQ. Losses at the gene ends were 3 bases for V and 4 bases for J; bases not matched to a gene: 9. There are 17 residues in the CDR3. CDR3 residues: CASSFYPQLAGGYEQYF. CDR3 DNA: TGTGCCAGCAGCTTTTATCCCCAACTAGCGGGAGGGTACGAGCAGTACTTC.

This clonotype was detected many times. CDR3 protein: CSAASGLVYNEQFF. In DNA form, the CDR3 reads TGCAGTGCTGCTAGTGGTCTAGTATACAATGAGCAGTTCTTC. The chain joins TRBV20-1 to TRBJ2-1; D uncertain. The CDR3 consists of 14 residues. The V end was cut by 5 bases, the J end by 4 bases, with 15 bases between. Germline assignment: CDR1 DFQATT and CDR2 SNEGSKA (reference sequence).

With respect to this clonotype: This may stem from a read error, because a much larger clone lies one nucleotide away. The CDR3 region is CASSHDRGLSDTF. Written as DNA, the CDR3 is TGTGCCAGCAGTCATGACAGGGGGCTTAGCGACACCTTC. V is TRBV12-3 or TRBV12-4 and J is TRBJ1-2; 10 bases map to TRBD1. Trimming took 5 bases from V and 12 from J; bases not matched to a gene: 9. CDR3 size: 13 residues.

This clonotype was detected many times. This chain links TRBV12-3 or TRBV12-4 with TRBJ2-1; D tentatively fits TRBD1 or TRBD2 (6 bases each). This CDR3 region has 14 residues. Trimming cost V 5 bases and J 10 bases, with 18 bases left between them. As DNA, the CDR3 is TGTGCCAGCAGTCAAGGGGGGCACATCGGAGAGCAGTTCTTC. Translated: CASSQGGHIGEQFF.

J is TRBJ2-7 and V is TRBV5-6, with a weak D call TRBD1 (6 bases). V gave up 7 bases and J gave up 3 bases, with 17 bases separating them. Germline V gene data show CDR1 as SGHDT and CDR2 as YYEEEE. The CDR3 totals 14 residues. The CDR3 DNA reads TGTGCCAGCGGGCGACAGGCCCCGATCTACGAGCAGTACTTC. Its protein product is CASGRQAPIYEQYF.

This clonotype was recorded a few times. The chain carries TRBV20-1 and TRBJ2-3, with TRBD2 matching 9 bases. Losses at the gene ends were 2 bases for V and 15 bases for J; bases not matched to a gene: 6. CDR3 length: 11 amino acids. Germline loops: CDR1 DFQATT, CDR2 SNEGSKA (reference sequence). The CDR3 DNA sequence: TGCAGTGCTAGATCTAGCGGGAATTCATATTTT. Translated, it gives CSARSSGNSYF.

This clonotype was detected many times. CDR3 sequence: CSAPPRASSPDTQYF. CDR3 nucleotides: TGCAGTGCTCCACCCCGGGCCAGCAGCCCTGATACGCAGTATTTT. V usage is TRBV20-1 and J usage is TRBJ2-3; D is unclear. The length of the CDR3 is 15 residues. Looked up from germline, CDR1 is DFQATT and CDR2 is SNEGSKA (reference sequence). Trimming took off 5 bases at V and 6 bases at J, with 21 bases between the two ends.

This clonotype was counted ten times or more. As DNA, the CDR3 is TGTGCCACCCAGTTTATGTTAGGGACAGACATGAACACTGAAGCTTTCTTT. It codes for CATQFMLGTDMNTEAFF. The V call is TRBV10-3, the J call TRBJ1-1, with 7 bases fitting TRBD1. CDR1 is ENHRY, CDR2 SYGVKD, per germline. The V segment lost 10 bases and the J segment 0 bases; nucleotides outside the gene matches: 17. This CDR3 has 17 amino acids.

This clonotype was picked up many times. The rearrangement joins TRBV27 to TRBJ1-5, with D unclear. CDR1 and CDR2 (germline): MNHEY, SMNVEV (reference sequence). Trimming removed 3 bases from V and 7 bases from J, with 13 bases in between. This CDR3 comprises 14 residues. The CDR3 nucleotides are TGTGCCAGCAGTTTTCGGGGTTACGACCAGCCCCAGCATTTT. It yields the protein CASSFRGYDQPQHF.

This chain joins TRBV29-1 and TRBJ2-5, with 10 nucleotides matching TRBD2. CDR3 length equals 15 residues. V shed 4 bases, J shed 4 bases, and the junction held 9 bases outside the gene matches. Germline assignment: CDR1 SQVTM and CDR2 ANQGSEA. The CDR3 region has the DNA TGCAGCGTTGTTCCTAGCGGGAGTTTGCGAGAGACCCAGTACTTC. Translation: CSVVPSGSLRETQYF.

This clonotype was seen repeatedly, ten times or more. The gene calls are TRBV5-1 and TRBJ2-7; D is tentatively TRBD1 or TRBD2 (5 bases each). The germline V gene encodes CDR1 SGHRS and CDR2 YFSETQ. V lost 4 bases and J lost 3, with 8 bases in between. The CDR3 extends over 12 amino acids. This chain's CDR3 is CASSGGNYEQYF. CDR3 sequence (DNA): TGCGCCAGCAGCGGGGGAAACTACGAGCAGTACTTC.